Listed below are T cell receptor beta chains from one sample, sequenced in a study of graft-versus-host responses after intestinal transplantation. Their recognized antigens are unknown. TCRdb's copy holds only in-frame clones and misses some; the assay was immunoSEQ multiplex PCR. The sample includes 90,000 to 95,000 clones, 91% seen only once; the top ten take approximately 0.54%. Sequencing used unstimulated CD8+ T cells sorted from spleen or lymph node cells, obtained before intestinal transplant. Source of these receptors: a human donor who received an intestinal transplant. Both conserved end residues are part of each CDR3. D genes are given only for firm matches. Only some rows state a clone size, as once, few, many or a class for expanded clones.

J: TRBJ1-3; size: .; V: TRBV28; D: .; DNA: TGTGCCAGCAGTTTGTACCTCAGGGACTCTGGAAACACCATATATTTT; CDR3: CASSLYLRDSGNTIYF
J: TRBJ1-2; size: .; V: TRBV5-6; D: .; DNA: TGTGCCAGCAGCTGGGAACGGGGAGCTGGCTACACCTTC; CDR3: CASSWERGAGYTF
J: TRBJ2-3; size: .; V: TRBV30; D: .; DNA: TGTGCCTGGAGTGTTCTAACCGATACGCAGTATTTT; CDR3: CAWSVLTDTQYF
J: TRBJ2-2; size: .; V: TRBV5-1; D: .; DNA: TGCGCCAGCAGCTTCCGAATAACTAGCCCATATGGAGACACCGGGGAGCTGTTTTTT; CDR3: CASSFRITSPYGDTGELFF
J: TRBJ1-4; size: .; V: TRBV2; D: TRBD1; DNA: TGTGCCAGCAGGCGACATCTTACCGGGACAGAGAATGAAAAACTGTTTTTT; CDR3: CASRRHLTGTENEKLFF
J: TRBJ1-1; size: .; V: TRBV9; D: TRBD1; DNA: TGTGCCAGCAGCGTACAGGGGGGCACTGAAGCTTTCTTT; CDR3: CASSVQGGTEAFF
J: TRBJ1-1; size: .; V: TRBV5-4; D: TRBD1; DNA: TGTGCCAGCAGCTTGGCGACAGGGGGTAGAGGTGCTGAAGCTTTCTTT; CDR3: CASSLATGGRGAEAFF
J: TRBJ1-6; size: .; V: TRBV28; D: .; DNA: TGTGCCAGCAGCCTTGAGGGATCGGAGAATTCACCCCTCCACTTT; CDR3: CASSLEGSENSPLHF
J: TRBJ2-5; size: .; V: TRBV5-5; D: TRBD2; DNA: TGTGCCAGCAGCTTGAAGGGAGGGCAAGAGACCCAGTACTTC; CDR3: CASSLKGGQETQYF
J: TRBJ1-2; size: .; V: TRBV6-5; D: .; DNA: TGTGCCAGCAGTTACGGGGAGGGCTGGACGGGCGATGGCTACACCTTC; CDR3: CASSYGEGWTGDGYTF
J: TRBJ2-5; size: .; V: TRBV7-9; D: .; DNA: TGTGCCAGCAGCTTAGTCGGAGGGCACCAAGAGACCCAGTACTTC; CDR3: CASSLVGGHQETQYF
J: TRBJ1-1; size: .; V: TRBV12-5; D: .; DNA: TGTGCTAGTGGTTTCCGGGGGGGTCAAGGAACTGAAGCTTTCTTT; CDR3: CASGFRGGQGTEAFF
J: TRBJ1-5; size: many; V: TRBV6-5; D: .; DNA: TGTGCCAGCAGTTACTCCGTTGAGCCCCAGCATTTT; CDR3: CASSYSVEPQHF
J: TRBJ2-4; size: .; V: TRBV4-1; D: TRBD2; DNA: TGCGCCAGCAGCCAAATTAGCGGGGAGGGGCCCAAAAACATTCAGTACTTC; CDR3: CASSQISGEGPKNIQYF
J: TRBJ2-1; size: .; V: TRBV28; D: TRBD2; DNA: TGTGCCAGCAGTCGACTACCGGGACTAGCGACGTTCTTC; CDR3: CASSRLPGLATFF
J: TRBJ1-1; size: .; V: TRBV7-9; D: TRBD1; DNA: TGTGCCGGATGGGACAGCACCTACACTGAAGCTTTCTTT; CDR3: CAGWDSTYTEAFF
J: TRBJ2-3; size: .; V: TRBV27; D: .; DNA: TGTGCCAGCAGTTTAGACCCAGGGAGCACAGATACGCAGTATTTT; CDR3: CASSLDPGSTDTQYF
J: TRBJ1-5; size: .; V: TRBV19; D: .; DNA: TGTGCCAGTAGATCGGACATTGTTCTATATAGCAATCAGCCCCAGCATTTT; CDR3: CASRSDIVLYSNQPQHF
J: TRBJ2-1; size: .; V: TRBV7-9; D: TRBD1; DNA: TGTGCCAGCAGCGGGACAGGGTGGGATGAGCAGTTCTTC; CDR3: CASSGTGWDEQFF
J: TRBJ1-1; size: .; V: TRBV6-5; D: .; DNA: TGTGCCAGCAGTTCCAGGGTGGATGAAGCTTTCTTT; CDR3: CASSSRVDEAFF
J: TRBJ2-6; size: .; V: TRBV27; D: .; DNA: TGTGCCAGCAGTCCTGACATAAGGGGGGCCAACGTCCTGACTTTC; CDR3: CASSPDIRGANVLTF
J: TRBJ1-2; size: .; V: TRBV12-5; D: TRBD1; DNA: TGTGCTAGTGGTCCCCGACAGGGGCGAGGCTACACCTTC; CDR3: CASGPRQGRGYTF
J: TRBJ2-3; size: .; V: TRBV10-2; D: TRBD1; DNA: TGCGCCAGTGGACAGGAGGTAACAGATACGCAGTATTTT; CDR3: CASGQEVTDTQYF
J: TRBJ2-1; size: .; V: TRBV5-1; D: TRBD2; DNA: TGCGCCAGCCGTAACGCGGGAGGGCCTCGGGATGAGCAGTTCTTC; CDR3: CASRNAGGPRDEQFF
J: TRBJ1-4; size: .; V: TRBV11-2; D: TRBD1; DNA: TGTGCCAGCAGCCCTTTCCGGGACAGGCGGTTTCATGAAAAACTGTTTTTT; CDR3: CASSPFRDRRFHEKLFF
J: TRBJ2-5; size: .; V: TRBV11-2; D: .; DNA: TGTGCCAGCAGCCATGTTTTACAGGAATACAAAGAGACCCAGTACTTC; CDR3: CASSHVLQEYKETQYF
J: TRBJ2-7; size: .; V: TRBV2; D: .; DNA: TGTGCCAGCAGTGGTCGGCAGGTTAGCTACGAGCAGTACTTC; CDR3: CASSGRQVSYEQYF
J: TRBJ2-7; size: once; V: TRBV21-1; D: .; DNA: TGTGCCAGCAGCAAAGCGCTGTGGGTAGCGGGCGAGCAGTACTTC; CDR3: CASSKALWVAGEQYF
J: TRBJ1-1; size: few; V: TRBV19; D: .; DNA: TGTGCCAGTAGTACAGGGAACACTGAAGCTTTCTTT; CDR3: CASSTGNTEAFF
J: TRBJ2-7; size: once; V: TRBV9; D: TRBD2; DNA: TGTGCCAGCAGCGCGGGACTAGCGGGAGATCCCTCCTACGAGCAGTACTTC; CDR3: CASSAGLAGDPSYEQYF
J: TRBJ2-7; size: .; V: TRBV5-5; D: .; DNA: TGTGCCAGCAGCCCCCGCGAGGATTTGAGCTCCTACGAGCAGTACTTC; CDR3: CASSPREDLSSYEQYF
J: TRBJ1-4; size: .; V: TRBV7-9; D: .; DNA: TGTGCCAGCCCACGAACCGGAGCAACTAATGAAAAACTGTTTTTT; CDR3: CASPRTGATNEKLFF
J: TRBJ2-5; size: .; V: TRBV19; D: TRBD2; DNA: TGTGCCAGTAGTATAGGTAGCGGGGGGGCCTATGAGACCCAGTACTTC; CDR3: CASSIGSGGAYETQYF
J: TRBJ2-1; size: .; V: TRBV6-1; D: .; DNA: TGTGCCAGCAGTGAAAGCCCGACAGGCTACAATGAGCAGTTCTTC; CDR3: CASSESPTGYNEQFF
J: TRBJ2-3; size: .; V: TRBV9; D: TRBD2; DNA: TGTGCCAGCAGCTCCCGTCCCCTAGCGGGGGAGGCGCAGTATTTT; CDR3: CASSSRPLAGEAQYF